This note documents a single T cell receptor beta chain sequence. Here immunoSEQ multiplex PCR was the method, and the copy in TCRdb shows in-frame clones only, minus some. The sample shows about 160,000 clones, roughly four fifths of them seen only once. These data originate in a study of blood T cell repertoires in COVID-19. At the level of the study: T cells, B-cell-depleted T cells, or PBMCs supplied cDNA or gDNA.

This CDR3 spans 16 amino acids. Germline values: CDR1 SGDLS, CDR2 YYNGEE. With 0 bases removed from V and 1 base from J, the gap between germline ends came to 11 bases. Material: peripheral blood. The receptor's source is a human donor in a cohort sampled during active COVID-19. The chain is built from TRBV9 and TRBJ2-1; TRBD2 might be the D (5 bases). CDR3 bases: TGTGCCAGCAGCGTAGATGGTAGAGGGTCCTACAATGAGCAGTTCTTC. As protein: CASSVDGRGSYNEQFF. Complete variable domain (other parts from reference TRBV9 and TRBJ2-1): DSGVTQTPKHLITATGQRVTLRCSPRSGDLSVYWYQQSLDQGLQFLIQYYNGEERAKGNILERFSAQQFPDLHSELNLSSLELGDSALYFCASSVDGRGSYNEQFFGPGTRLTVL.